This T cell receptor (beta chain) is drawn from a study of blood T cell repertoires in COVID-19. How the authors handled the data: How many nucleated cells were present was estimated from reference gene primer amplification. Here immunoSEQ multiplex PCR was the method, and the copy in TCRdb shows in-frame clones only, minus some. V, J and clone size reflect that table, while D and trimming were determined from the DNA. The sample lists about 200,000 clones; around three quarters were seen once. V shed 4 bases and J 1 base; nucleotides not matched to a gene: 7. The germline CDR1 and CDR2 sequences are MNHEY and SMNVEV (reference sequence). CDR3 length equals 15 residues.

This chain uses TRBV27 with TRBJ2-7; TRBD2 agrees at 7 bases. Sequencing was done on a sample of peripheral blood. This sequence was found in an older woman with acute or convalescent COVID-19. CDR3 nucleotide sequence: TGTGCCAGCAGTTCTGGAGGAGCGGGGTCCTACGAGCAGTACTTC. Encoded protein: CASSSGGAGSYEQYF.